This T cell receptor (beta chain) was sequenced in a study of blood T cell repertoires in COVID-19. Germline V gene sequence: CDR1 MGHDK, CDR2 SYGVNS. V lost 5 bases, J lost 4 bases, and 17 bases lay in between. CDR3 length: 15 amino acids. This clone was recorded only once. Profiling relied on immunoSEQ multiplex PCR, and the TCRdb table lists in-frame clones only, not all of them. The table includes some 250,000 clones, approximately 84% detected once. What was sequenced was peripheral blood. The chain couples TRBV25-1 to TRBJ1-1; no clear D gene. The receptor comes from a woman under 40 who had recovered from COVID-19. The CDR3 here is CASSNSLPRGTEAFF. DNA of the CDR3: TGTGCCAGCAGTAACTCCCTGCCCCGAGGCACTGAAGCTTTCTTT. Complete variable domain (other parts from reference TRBV25-1 and TRBJ1-1): EADIYQTPRYLVIGTGKKITLECSQTMGHDKMYWYQQDPGMELHLIHYSYGVNSTEKGDLSSESTVSRIRTEHFPLTLESARPSHTSQYLCASSNSLPRGTEAFFGQGTRLTVV.